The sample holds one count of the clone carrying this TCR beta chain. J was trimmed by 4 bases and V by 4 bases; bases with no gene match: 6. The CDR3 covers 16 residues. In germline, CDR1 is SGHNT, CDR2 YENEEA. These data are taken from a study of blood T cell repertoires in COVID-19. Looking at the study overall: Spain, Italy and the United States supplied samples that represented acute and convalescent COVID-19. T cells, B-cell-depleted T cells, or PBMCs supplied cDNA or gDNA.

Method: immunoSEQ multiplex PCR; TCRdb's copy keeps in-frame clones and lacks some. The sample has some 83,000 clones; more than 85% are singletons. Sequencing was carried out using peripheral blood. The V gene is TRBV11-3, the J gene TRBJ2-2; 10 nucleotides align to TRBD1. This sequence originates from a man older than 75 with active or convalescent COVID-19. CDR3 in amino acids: CASSSRTGGSTGELFF. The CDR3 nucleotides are TGTGCCAGCAGCTCCAGGACAGGGGGATCCACCGGGGAGCTGTTTTTT. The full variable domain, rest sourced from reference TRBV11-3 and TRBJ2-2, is EAGVVQSPRYKIIEKKQPVAFWCNPISGHNTLYWYLQNLGQGPELLIRYENEEAVDDSQLPKDRFSAERLKGVDSTLKIQPAELGDSAVYLCASSSRTGGSTGELFFGEGSRLTVL.